This paragraph covers one T cell receptor (beta chain) sequence. The repertoire was sequenced with immunoSEQ multiplex PCR; TCRdb's copy has only in-frame clones and lacks some. The table has tens of thousands of clones, 80% to 95% seen once. Trimming left V 6 bases short and J 8 bases short, with 16 bases between. In germline, CDR1 is MDHEN, CDR2 SYDVKM. The CDR3 sequence is 14 residues long. Researchers took blood at baseline, on cycle 4 day 1, and on cycle 7 day 1. This entry belongs to a study of OX40 agonist ivuxolimab in advanced cancers. Study overall: In this cohort, patients received ivuxolimab, an agonistic anti-OX40 (CD134) antibody.

The chain uses TRBV28 and TRBJ1-4; no firm D call. The source material was CD4+ or CD8+ T cells sorted from blood, sampled in a trial of the OX40 agonist ivuxolimab. The clonotype was recovered from an adult with an advanced solid tumor such as melanoma, head and neck, liver or kidney cancer. CDR3 residues: CASRSRFGLEKLFF. The CDR3 region has the DNA TGTGCCAGCAGGTCCCGGTTCGGGTTAGAAAAACTGTTTTTT.